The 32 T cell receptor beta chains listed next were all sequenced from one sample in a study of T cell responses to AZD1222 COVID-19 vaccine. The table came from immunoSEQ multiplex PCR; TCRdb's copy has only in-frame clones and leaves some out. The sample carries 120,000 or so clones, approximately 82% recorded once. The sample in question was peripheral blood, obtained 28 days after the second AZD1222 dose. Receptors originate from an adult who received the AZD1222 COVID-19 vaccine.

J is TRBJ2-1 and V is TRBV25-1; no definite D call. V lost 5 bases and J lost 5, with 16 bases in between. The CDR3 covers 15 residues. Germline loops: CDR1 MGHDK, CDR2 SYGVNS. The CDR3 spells CASSSAGPRNNEQFF. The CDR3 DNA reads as TGTGCCAGCAGTTCGGCCGGGCCCCGTAACAATGAGCAGTTCTTC. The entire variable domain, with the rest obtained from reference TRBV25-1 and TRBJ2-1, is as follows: EADIYQTPRYLVIGTGKKITLECSQTMGHDKMYWYQQDPGMELHLIHYSYGVNSTEKGDLSSESTVSRIRTEHFPLTLESARPSHTSQYLCASSSAGPRNNEQFFGPGTRLTVL.

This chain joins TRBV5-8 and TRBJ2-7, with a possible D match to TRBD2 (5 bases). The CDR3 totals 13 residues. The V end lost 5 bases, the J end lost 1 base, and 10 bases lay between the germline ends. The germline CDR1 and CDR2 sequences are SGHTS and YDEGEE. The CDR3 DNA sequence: TGTGCCAGCAGTCGAACTAGTTCCTACGAGCAGTACTTC. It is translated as CASSRTSSYEQYF.

The CDR3 nucleotides are TGTGCCATCAGTGATACAGGGAATGAAAAACTGTTTTTT. Protein: CAISDTGNEKLFF. This rearrangement joins TRBV10-3 to TRBJ1-4; a weak D match, TRBD1 (6 bases). This CDR3 has 13 residues. Trimming shortened V by 3 bases and J by 5 bases, and 7 bases separated the two germline ends. Per the germline V gene, CDR1 is ENHRY and CDR2 is SYGVKD.

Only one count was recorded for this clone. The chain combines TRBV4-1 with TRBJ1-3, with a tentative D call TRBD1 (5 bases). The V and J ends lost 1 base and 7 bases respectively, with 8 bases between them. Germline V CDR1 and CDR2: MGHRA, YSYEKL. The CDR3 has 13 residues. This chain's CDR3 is CASSQGGMNTIYF. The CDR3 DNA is TGCGCCAGCAGCCAAGGGGGCATGAACACCATATATTTT.

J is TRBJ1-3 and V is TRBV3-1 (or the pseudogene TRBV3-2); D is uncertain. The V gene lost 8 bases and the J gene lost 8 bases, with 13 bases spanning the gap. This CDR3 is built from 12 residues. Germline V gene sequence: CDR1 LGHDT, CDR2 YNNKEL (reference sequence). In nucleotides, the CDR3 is TGTGCCAGCTCGAGTATCGTGGACACCATATATTTT. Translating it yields CASSSIVDTIYF.

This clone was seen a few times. The CDR3 loop reads CASSLMVAGGPEQYF. In nucleotides, the CDR3 is TGTGCCAGCAGCTTAATGGTAGCGGGGGGGCCTGAGCAGTACTTC. The V call is TRBV7-2, the J call TRBJ2-7; 11 nucleotides agree with TRBD2. The V segment lost 2 bases and the J segment 7 bases; nucleotides outside the gene matches: 7. Germline CDR1 is SGHTA and CDR2 is FQGNSA. The CDR3 is 15 residues long.

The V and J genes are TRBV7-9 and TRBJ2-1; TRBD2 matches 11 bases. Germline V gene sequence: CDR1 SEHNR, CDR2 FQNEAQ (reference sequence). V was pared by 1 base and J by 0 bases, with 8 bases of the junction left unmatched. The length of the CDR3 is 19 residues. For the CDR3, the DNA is TGTGCCAGCAGCTTAGATCTAGCGGGGGGCCCGAGCTCCTACAATGAGCAGTTCTTC. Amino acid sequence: CASSLDLAGGPSSYNEQFF.

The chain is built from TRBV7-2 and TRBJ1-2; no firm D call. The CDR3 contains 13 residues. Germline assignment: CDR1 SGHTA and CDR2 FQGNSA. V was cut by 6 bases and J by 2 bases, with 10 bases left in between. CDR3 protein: CASRLGGNYGYTF. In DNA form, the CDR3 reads TGTGCCAGCAGACTAGGAGGGAACTATGGCTACACCTTC. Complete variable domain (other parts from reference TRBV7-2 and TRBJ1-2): GAGVSQSPSNKVTEKGKDVELRCDPISGHTALYWYRQSLGQGLEFLIYFQGNSAPDKSGLPSDRFSAERTGGSVSTLTIQRTQQEDSAVYLCASRLGGNYGYTFGSGTRLTVV.

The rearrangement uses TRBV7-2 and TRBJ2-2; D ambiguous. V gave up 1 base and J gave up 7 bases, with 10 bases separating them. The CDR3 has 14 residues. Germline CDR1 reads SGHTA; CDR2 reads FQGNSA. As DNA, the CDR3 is TGTGCCAGCAGCTTAGTGTGGCTTGGCGGGGAGCTGTTTTTT. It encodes CASSLVWLGGELFF. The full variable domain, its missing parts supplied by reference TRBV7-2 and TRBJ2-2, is GAGVSQSPSNKVTEKGKDVELRCDPISGHTALYWYRQSLGQGLEFLIYFQGNSAPDKSGLPSDRFSAERTGGSVSTLTIQRTQQEDSAVYLCASSLVWLGGELFFGEGSRLTVL.

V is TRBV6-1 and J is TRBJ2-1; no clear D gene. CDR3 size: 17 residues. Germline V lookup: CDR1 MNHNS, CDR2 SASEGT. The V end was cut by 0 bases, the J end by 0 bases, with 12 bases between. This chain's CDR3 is CASSEARFHGSYNEQFF. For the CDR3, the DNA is TGTGCCAGCAGTGAAGCGAGGTTTCATGGCTCCTACAATGAGCAGTTCTTC.

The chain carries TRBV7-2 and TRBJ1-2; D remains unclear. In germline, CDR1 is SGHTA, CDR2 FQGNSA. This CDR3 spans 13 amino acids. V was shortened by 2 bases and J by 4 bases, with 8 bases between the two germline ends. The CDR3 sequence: CASSLNRGYGYTF. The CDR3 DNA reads TGTGCCAGCAGCTTAAACAGAGGCTATGGCTACACCTTC.

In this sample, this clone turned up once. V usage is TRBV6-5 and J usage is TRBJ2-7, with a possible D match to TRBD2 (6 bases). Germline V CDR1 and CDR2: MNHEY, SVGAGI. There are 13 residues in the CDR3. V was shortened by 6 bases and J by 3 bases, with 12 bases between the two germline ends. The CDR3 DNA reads TGTGCCAGCAGATTCACGGGAGACTACGAGCAGTACTTC. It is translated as CASRFTGDYEQYF.

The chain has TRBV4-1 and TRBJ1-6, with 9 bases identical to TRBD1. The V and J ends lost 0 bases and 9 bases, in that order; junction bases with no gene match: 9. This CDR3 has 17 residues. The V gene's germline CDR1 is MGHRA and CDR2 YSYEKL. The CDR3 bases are TGCGCCAGCAGCCAAGATCCTCCCGGGACAGGGATTTCACCCCTCCACTTT. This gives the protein CASSQDPPGTGISPLHF.

CDR3 bases: TGTGCCAGCAGCTTGAGGCAGTATGGAAACACCATATATTTT. It translates to CASSLRQYGNTIYF. The genes are TRBV11-2 and TRBJ1-3; D remains ambiguous. The CDR3 length is 14 residues. Trimming took off 3 bases at V and 3 bases at J, with 9 bases between the two ends. CDR1 SGHAT and CDR2 FQNNGV come from the germline V gene.

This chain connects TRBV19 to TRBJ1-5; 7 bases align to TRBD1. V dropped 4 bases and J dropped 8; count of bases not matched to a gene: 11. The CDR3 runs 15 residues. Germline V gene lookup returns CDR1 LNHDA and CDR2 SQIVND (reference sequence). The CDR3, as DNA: TGTGCCAGTAGTACTCTTCAGGGGGGAATTAAGCCCCAGCATTTT. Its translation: CASSTLQGGIKPQHF.

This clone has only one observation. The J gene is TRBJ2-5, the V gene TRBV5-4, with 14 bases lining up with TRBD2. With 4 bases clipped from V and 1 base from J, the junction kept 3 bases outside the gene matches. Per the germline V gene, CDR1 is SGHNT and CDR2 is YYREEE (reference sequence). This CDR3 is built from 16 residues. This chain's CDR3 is CASSRGTSGGQETQYF. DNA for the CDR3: TGTGCCAGCAGCCGTGGGACTAGCGGGGGCCAAGAGACCCAGTACTTC.

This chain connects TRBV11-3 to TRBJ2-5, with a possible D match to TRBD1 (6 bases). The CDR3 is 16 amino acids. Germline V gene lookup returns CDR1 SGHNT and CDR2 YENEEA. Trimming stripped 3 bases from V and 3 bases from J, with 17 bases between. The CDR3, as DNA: TGTGCCAGCAGCTTGGGATTTCTGGCAGGGGAAGAGACCCAGTACTTC. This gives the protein CASSLGFLAGEETQYF.

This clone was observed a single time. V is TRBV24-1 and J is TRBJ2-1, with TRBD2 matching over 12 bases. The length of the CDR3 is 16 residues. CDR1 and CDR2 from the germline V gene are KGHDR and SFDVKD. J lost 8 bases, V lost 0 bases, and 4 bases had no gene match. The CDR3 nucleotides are TGTGCCACCAGTGATTTGCGACTAGCGGGGGCCCATGAGCAGTTCTTC. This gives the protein CATSDLRLAGAHEQFF.

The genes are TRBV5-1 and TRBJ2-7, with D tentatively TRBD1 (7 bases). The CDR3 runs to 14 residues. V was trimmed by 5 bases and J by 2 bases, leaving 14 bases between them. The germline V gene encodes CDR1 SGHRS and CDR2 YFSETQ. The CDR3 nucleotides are TGCGCCAGCAGAATGACAGGGACTGCCTACGAGCAGTACTTC. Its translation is CASRMTGTAYEQYF.

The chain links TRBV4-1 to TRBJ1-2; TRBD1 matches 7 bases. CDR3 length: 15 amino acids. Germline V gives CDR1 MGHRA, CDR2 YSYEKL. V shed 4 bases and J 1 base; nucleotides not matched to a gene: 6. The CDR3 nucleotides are TGCGCCAGCAGCCCGTGGGACAGCTATAACTATGGCTACACCTTC. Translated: CASSPWDSYNYGYTF.

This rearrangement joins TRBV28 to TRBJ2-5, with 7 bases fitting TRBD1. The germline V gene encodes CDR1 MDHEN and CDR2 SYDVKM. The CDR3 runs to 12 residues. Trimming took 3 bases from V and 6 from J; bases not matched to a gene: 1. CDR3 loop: CASSFRGQTQYF. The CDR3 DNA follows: TGTGCCAGCAGTTTTAGGGGGCAGACCCAGTACTTC.

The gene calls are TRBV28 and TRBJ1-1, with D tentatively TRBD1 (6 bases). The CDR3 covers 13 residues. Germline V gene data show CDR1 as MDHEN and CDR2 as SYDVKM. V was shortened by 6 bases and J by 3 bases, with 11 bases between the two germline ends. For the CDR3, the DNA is TGTGCCAGCAGCCTGGACAGTTACACTGAAGCTTTCTTT. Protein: CASSLDSYTEAFF.

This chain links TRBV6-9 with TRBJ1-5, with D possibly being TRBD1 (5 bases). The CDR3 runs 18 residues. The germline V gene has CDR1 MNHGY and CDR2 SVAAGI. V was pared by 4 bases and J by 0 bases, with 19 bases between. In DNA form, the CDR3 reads TGTGCCAGCAGTTTCGACCGGGACGTGAGGCATAGCAATCAGCCCCAGCATTTT. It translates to CASSFDRDVRHSNQPQHF.

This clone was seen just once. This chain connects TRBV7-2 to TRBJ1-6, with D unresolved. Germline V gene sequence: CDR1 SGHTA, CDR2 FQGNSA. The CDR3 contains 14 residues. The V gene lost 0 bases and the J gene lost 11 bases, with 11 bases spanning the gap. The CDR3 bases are TGTGCCAGCAGCTTAGCGAGTAGGGCAGCACCCCTCCACTTT. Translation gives CASSLASRAAPLHF.

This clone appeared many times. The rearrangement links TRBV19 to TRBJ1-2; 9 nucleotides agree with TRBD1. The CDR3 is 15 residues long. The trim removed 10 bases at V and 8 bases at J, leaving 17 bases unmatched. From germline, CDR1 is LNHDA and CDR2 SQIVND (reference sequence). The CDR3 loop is CATIGGTGGARGYTF. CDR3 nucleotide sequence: TGTGCCACCATAGGCGGTACAGGGGGCGCGAGGGGCTACACCTTC.

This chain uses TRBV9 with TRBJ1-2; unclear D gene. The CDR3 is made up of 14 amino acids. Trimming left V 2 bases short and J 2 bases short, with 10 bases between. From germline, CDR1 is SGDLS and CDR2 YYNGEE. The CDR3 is CASSVGPGNYGYTF. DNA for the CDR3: TGTGCCAGCAGCGTTGGCCCCGGGAACTATGGCTACACCTTC.

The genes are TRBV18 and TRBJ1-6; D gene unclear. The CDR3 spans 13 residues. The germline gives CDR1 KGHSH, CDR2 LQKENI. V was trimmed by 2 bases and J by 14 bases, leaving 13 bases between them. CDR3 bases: TGTGCCAGCTCACCATCCGGCGAATTGGCCCTCCACTTT. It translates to CASSPSGELALHF.

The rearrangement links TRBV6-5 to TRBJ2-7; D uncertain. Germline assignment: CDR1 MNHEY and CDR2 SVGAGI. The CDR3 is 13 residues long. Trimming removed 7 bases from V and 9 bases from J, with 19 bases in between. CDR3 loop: CASTPRSGRRQYF. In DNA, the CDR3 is TGTGCCAGCACCCCCAGATCGGGTCGGCGGCAGTACTTC.

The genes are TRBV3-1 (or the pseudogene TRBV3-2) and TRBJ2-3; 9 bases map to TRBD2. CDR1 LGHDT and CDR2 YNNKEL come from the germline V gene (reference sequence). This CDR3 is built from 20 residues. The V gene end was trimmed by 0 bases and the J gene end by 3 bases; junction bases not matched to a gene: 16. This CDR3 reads CASSQELAGRSCSWTDTQYF. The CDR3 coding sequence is TGTGCCAGCAGCCAAGAACTAGCGGGTAGATCGTGTTCTTGGACAGATACGCAGTATTTT.

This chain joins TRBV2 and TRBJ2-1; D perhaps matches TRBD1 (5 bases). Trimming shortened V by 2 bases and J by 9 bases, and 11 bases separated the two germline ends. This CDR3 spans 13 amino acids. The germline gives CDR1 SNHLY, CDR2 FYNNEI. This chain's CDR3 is CASSEQQAPEQFF. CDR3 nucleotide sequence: TGTGCCAGCAGTGAACAACAGGCGCCTGAGCAGTTCTTC.

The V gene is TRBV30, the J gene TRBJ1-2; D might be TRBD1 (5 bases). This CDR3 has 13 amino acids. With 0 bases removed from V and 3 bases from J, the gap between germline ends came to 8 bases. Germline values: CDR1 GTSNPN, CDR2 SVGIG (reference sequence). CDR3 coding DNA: TGTGCCTGGAGTGTGGGGCCGGACTATGGCTACACCTTC. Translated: CAWSVGPDYGYTF.

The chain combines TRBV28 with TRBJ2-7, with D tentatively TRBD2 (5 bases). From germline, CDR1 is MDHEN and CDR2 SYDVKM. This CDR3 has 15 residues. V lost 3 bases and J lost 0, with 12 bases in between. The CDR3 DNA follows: TGTGCCAGCAGTTTTAATCGGGGTTACTCCTACGAGCAGTACTTC. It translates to CASSFNRGYSYEQYF.